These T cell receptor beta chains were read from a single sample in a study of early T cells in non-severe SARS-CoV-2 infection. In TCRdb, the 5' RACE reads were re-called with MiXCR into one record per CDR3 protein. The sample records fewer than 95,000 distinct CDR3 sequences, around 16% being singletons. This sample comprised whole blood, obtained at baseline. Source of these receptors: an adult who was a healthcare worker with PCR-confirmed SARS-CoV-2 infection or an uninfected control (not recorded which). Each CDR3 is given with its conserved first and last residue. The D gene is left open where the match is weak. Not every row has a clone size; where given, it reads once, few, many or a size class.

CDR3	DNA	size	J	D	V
CASTPSATLQETQYF	TGTGCCAGCACCCCTAGCGCGACACTCCAAGAGACCCAGTACTTC	once	TRBJ2-5	.	TRBV6-5
CSARSRATTGLFGEQYF	TGCAGTGCTAGATCTCGGGCCACGACAGGGTTATTCGGCGAGCAGTACTTC	.	TRBJ2-7	TRBD1	TRBV20-1
CASSFGKGAPLHF	TGTGCCAGCAGTTTTGGGAAAGGGGCCCCCCTCCACTTT	many	TRBJ1-6	.	TRBV28
CASSLFTEETQYF	TGTGCCAGCAGCTTGTTTACAGAAGAGACCCAGTACTTC	.	TRBJ2-5	.	TRBV5-4
CAISERQGNAYEQYF	TGTGCCATCAGTGAGCGACAGGGCAACGCCTACGAGCAGTACTTC	few	TRBJ2-7	TRBD1	TRBV10-3
CASSQGGAGDSPLHF	TGTGCCAGCAGCCAGGGGGGAGCAGGAGATTCACCCCTCCACTTT	few	TRBJ1-6	TRBD1	TRBV7-9
CASSWDRGGEKLFF	TGTGCCAGCAGCTGGGACAGGGGAGGCGAAAAACTGTTTTTT	many	TRBJ1-4	TRBD1	TRBV28
CASSPVDNMNTEAFF	TGTGCCAGCAGTCCTGTGGACAACATGAACACTGAAGCTTTCTTT	few	TRBJ1-1	.	TRBV6-5
CASSLERDDTQYF	TGTGCCAGCAGCTTAGAGAGGGATGATACGCAGTATTTT	.	TRBJ2-3	.	TRBV7-2
CASSSPGTGDSPLHF	TGTGCCAGCAGCTCACCCGGGACAGGGGATTCACCCCTCCACTTT	many	TRBJ1-6	TRBD1	TRBV7-9
CASSLKHGQPQHF	TGTGCCAGCAGCCTAAAACACGGGCAGCCCCAGCATTTT	many	TRBJ1-5	.	TRBV5-5
CASSQYRDPEKLFF	TGTGCCAGCAGTCAGTACAGGGATCCTGAAAAACTGTTTTTT	few	TRBJ1-4	.	TRBV6-6
CSASSTLPYEQYF	TGCAGTGCTAGTTCGACCCTACCCTACGAGCAGTACTTC	many	TRBJ2-7	.	TRBV20-1
CASSPTGDDSPLHF	TGTGCCAGCAGCCCGACAGGGGACGATTCACCCCTCCACTTT	few	TRBJ1-6	TRBD1	TRBV5-5
CASSATWQIRQPQHF	TGTGCCAGCAGCGCGACCTGGCAAATACGTCAGCCCCAGCATTTT	once	TRBJ1-5	.	TRBV7-2
CASSLVATSGMNLF	TGTGCCAGCAGCTTAGTAGCGACTAGCGGGATGAACTTATTC	.	TRBJ2-1	TRBD2	TRBV11-2
CASSYSRGETQYF	TGTGCCAGCAGTTACTCACGCGGGGAGACCCAGTACTTC	many	TRBJ2-5	.	TRBV6-5
CASSYSEGGPTDTQYF	TGTGCCAGCAGTTACTCGGAGGGGGGCCCCACAGATACGCAGTATTTT	few	TRBJ2-3	.	TRBV6-5
CASSLTGRTEAFF	TGTGCCAGCAGTTTAACCGGTCGGACTGAAGCTTTCTTT	few	TRBJ1-1	.	TRBV28
CSARVPLGGGLTGRQETQYF	TGCAGTGCTAGAGTGCCCCTGGGAGGGGGCCTAACGGGACGTCAAGAGACCCAGTACTTC	few	TRBJ2-5	.	TRBV20-1
CATVDRVYEAFF	TGCGCCACAGTGGACAGGGTGTATGAAGCTTTCTTT	few	TRBJ1-1	TRBD1	TRBV10-2
CASSWVGGGEAFF	TGTGCCAGCAGTTGGGTCGGGGGCGGTGAAGCTTTCTTT	few	TRBJ1-1	.	TRBV6-5
CASSAGTGGSGELFF	TGTGCCAGCAGTGCCGGGACAGGGGGTTCCGGGGAGCTGTTTTTT	few	TRBJ2-2	TRBD1	TRBV6-4
CASSEHWQGGETQYF	TGTGCCAGCAGTGAACACTGGCAGGGGGGAGAGACCCAGTACTTC	.	TRBJ2-5	.	TRBV6-1
CSLLPGQSTDTQYF	TGCAGCTTACTCCCCGGACAGAGCACAGATACGCAGTATTTT	.	TRBJ2-3	.	TRBV29-1
CASWAGAYEQYF	TGTGCCAGCTGGGCGGGCGCATACGAGCAGTACTTC	many	TRBJ2-7	.	TRBV28
CASSLRDSANEKLFF	TGCGCCAGCAGCCTCCGGGACAGTGCTAATGAAAAACTGTTTTTT	few	TRBJ1-4	TRBD1	TRBV4-1
CASSLVGDLEQFF	TGTGCCAGCAGCTTAGTCGGAGACCTTGAGCAGTTCTTC	few	TRBJ2-1	.	TRBV11-2
CASSQDLDRSPLHF	TGCGCCAGCAGCCAAGATCTGGACCGCTCACCCCTCCACTTT	.	TRBJ1-6	.	TRBV4-3
CASSQSLAGVYEQYF	TGTGCCAGCAGCCAATCACTAGCGGGAGTCTACGAGCAGTACTTC	.	TRBJ2-7	TRBD2	TRBV3-1
CSARGSGGPPGELFF	TGCAGTGCTAGAGGGTCGGGAGGGCCCCCCGGGGAGCTGTTTTTT	few	TRBJ2-2	TRBD2	TRBV20-1
CASSVREGFVGGEQYF	TGCGCCAGCAGTGTACGGGAGGGCTTCGTAGGTGGGGAGCAGTACTTC	many	TRBJ2-7	TRBD2	TRBV10-2
CASSDGNQPQHF	TGTGCCAGCTCGGACGGCAATCAGCCCCAGCATTTT	many	TRBJ1-5	.	TRBV18
CASRGEGTEAFF	TGTGCCAGCAGGGGCGAGGGCACTGAAGCTTTCTTT	many	TRBJ1-1	.	TRBV12-3/TRBV12-4
CSARGGQGSNQPQHF	TGCAGTGCTAGAGGGGGTCAGGGTAGCAATCAGCCCCAGCATTTT	few	TRBJ1-5	.	TRBV20-1
CASSQDMYTIYF	TGTGCCAGCAGCCAAGATATGTACACCATATATTTT	.	TRBJ1-3	.	TRBV4-2
CASSFDRIQDTQYF	TGTGCCAGCAGCTTCGACAGAATTCAAGATACGCAGTATTTT	.	TRBJ2-3	.	TRBV7-9
CASAEGGTQYF	TGTGCCAGCGCCGAGGGTGGGACCCAGTACTTC	.	TRBJ2-5	.	TRBV12-3/TRBV12-4
CASSSGQGGETQYF	TGCGCCAGCAGCTCGGGACAGGGCGGGGAGACCCAGTACTTC	few	TRBJ2-5	TRBD1	TRBV5-1
CASTGQGNEQFF	TGTGCCAGCACCGGACAGGGCAATGAGCAGTTCTTC	.	TRBJ2-1	TRBD1	TRBV9
CASSLGTDSYEQYF	TGCGCCAGCAGCTTGGGGACAGACTCCTACGAGCAGTACTTC	few	TRBJ2-7	.	TRBV5-1
CASRETQYF	TGTGCCAGCAGAGAGACCCAGTACTTC	many	TRBJ2-5	.	TRBV27
CASKPTSGRVNEQFF	TGTGCCAGCAAACCAACTAGCGGGAGGGTCAATGAGCAGTTCTTC	few	TRBJ2-1	TRBD2	TRBV6-1
CASSFAGFNTEAFF	TGTGCCAGCAGCTTCGCAGGGTTTAACACTGAAGCTTTCTTT	.	TRBJ1-1	.	TRBV5-4
CASSFLGGGSREQFF	TGTGCCAGCAGTTTCCTAGGGGGCGGGAGTCGGGAGCAGTTCTTC	.	TRBJ2-1	.	TRBV12-3/TRBV12-4
CASSLLWGLQATDTQYF	TGTGCCAGCAGCTTACTTTGGGGACTTCAGGCCACAGATACGCAGTATTTT	few	TRBJ2-3	.	TRBV7-8
CASSQGGTGIYEQYF	TGTGCCAGCAGCCAAGGGGGAACAGGGATCTACGAGCAGTACTTC	.	TRBJ2-7	.	TRBV3-1
CSVEGSGAEAFF	TGCAGCGTTGAAGGAAGTGGGGCTGAAGCTTTCTTT	.	TRBJ1-1	.	TRBV29-1
CSAPSRETDSPLHF	TGCAGTGCCCCAAGCAGGGAAACGGATTCACCCCTCCACTTT	.	TRBJ1-6	.	TRBV20-1
CASAPGGGTDTQYF	TGTGCCAGTGCCCCAGGGGGTGGCACAGATACGCAGTATTTT	.	TRBJ2-3	TRBD1	TRBV28
CASSFRLAGGEQFF	TGTGCCAGCAGTTTTAGACTAGCGGGGGGAGAGCAGTTCTTC	many	TRBJ2-1	TRBD2	TRBV28
CASSLGQSGELFF	TGTGCCAGCAGCTTAGGGCAATCCGGGGAGCTGTTTTTT	many	TRBJ2-2	.	TRBV7-8
CASSFSGGKTQYF	TGTGCCAGCAGCTTCAGCGGCGGGAAGACCCAGTACTTC	few	TRBJ2-5	.	TRBV7-9
CASSYPTGIVHF	TGTGCCAGCAGCTACCCTACAGGGATCGTGCATTTT	.	TRBJ1-5	.	TRBV7-9